A single TCR beta chain is shown here with its context. The record originates from a study of blood T cell repertoires in COVID-19. Data came from immunoSEQ multiplex PCR; TCRdb stores just in-frame clones and leaves some out. The data hold about 250,000 clones, with 70% to 85% observed a single time. The V gene end was trimmed by 6 bases and the J gene end by 12 bases; junction bases not matched to a gene: 26. Looked up from germline, CDR1 is SGHRS and CDR2 is YFSETQ. The CDR3 totals 18 residues. The chain joins TRBV5-1 to TRBJ2-1; 8 nucleotides match TRBD2. Sequencing was done on a sample of peripheral blood. This TCR was sampled from a man older than 75 with acute or convalescent COVID-19. The CDR3 coding sequence is TGCGCCAGCATGCGGACCGGGGGAAGCGGGAGTGTCGGTTTGGGGCAGTTCTTC. It codes for CASMRTGGSGSVGLGQFF.